A single sample gave rise to the 15 T cell receptor beta chains below, sequenced in a study of cytomegalovirus exposure and HLA in healthy donors. Primers: 60 Vbeta forward and 13 Jbeta reverse. Assay used: immunoSEQ multiplex PCR; TCRdb lists only in-frame clones, some missing. The sample contains roughly 190,000 clones, roughly 79% of which appear only once. What was sequenced was PBMCs. Source of these receptors: a woman in her twenties or thirties in good health and CMV-seropositive.

This clone was seen more than once but under ten times. V gene TRBV5-4 combines with J gene TRBJ2-1; TRBD2 matches at 16 bases. The CDR3 runs to 17 residues. Per germline, CDR1 SGHNT and CDR2 YYREEE (reference sequence). Trimming at V came to 4 bases and at J to 8 bases, leaving 9 bases not matched to a gene. The DNA of the CDR3 is TGTGCCAGCAGCAGGGGACTAGCGGGAGGGCCTCCGGATGAGCAGTTCTTC. Translating it yields CASSRGLAGGPPDEQFF.

This clone came up a few times. The DNA for the CDR3 is TGTGCCACCAGCAGAGCCAGGGGGATCGGCAATCAGCCCCAGCATTTT. It yields the protein CATSRARGIGNQPQHF. V usage is TRBV15 and J usage is TRBJ1-5; TRBD1 matches 7 bases. V lost 1 base to trimming and J lost 2 bases; unmatched junction nucleotides: 5. The CDR3 covers 16 residues. Germline V gene data show CDR1 as LNHNV and CDR2 as YYDKDF (reference sequence).

V is TRBV14 and J is TRBJ1-1; 9 bases match TRBD1. This CDR3 comprises 13 residues. V dropped 5 bases and J dropped 6; count of bases not matched to a gene: 4. The germline V gene encodes CDR1 SGHDN and CDR2 FVKESK. In DNA, the CDR3 is TGTGCCAGCAGCAAGGGACAGGGCTCTGAAGCTTTCTTT. As protein: CASSKGQGSEAFF.

The V call is TRBV5-6, the J call TRBJ1-1; 8 bases align to TRBD1. This CDR3 is 15 amino acids long. Germline V gene data show CDR1 as SGHDT and CDR2 as YYEEEE. Trimming removed 3 bases from V and 4 bases from J; junction bases left unmatched: 8. The CDR3 DNA sequence: TGTGCCAGCAGCTCCGGACAGGGTACGGGCACTGAAGCTTTCTTT. Its translation is CASSSGQGTGTEAFF.

The sample holds a few counts of this clone. The chain employs TRBV9 and TRBJ2-3; D uncertain. There are 12 residues in the CDR3. V was shortened by 3 bases and J by 0 bases, with 2 bases between the two germline ends. Germline CDR1 and CDR2: SGDLS and YYNGEE. The CDR3 DNA sequence: TGTGCCAGCAGCGCTAGCACAGATACGCAGTATTTT. Translation gives CASSASTDTQYF.

CDR3 nucleotide sequence: TGTGCCTGGAGTGGCCTTCGGTCCGACAGGGGAGATGAAAAACTGTTTTTT. It codes for CAWSGLRSDRGDEKLFF. J is TRBJ1-4 and V is TRBV30, with 8 bases that match TRBD1. The CDR3 sequence is 17 residues long. V lost 1 base and J lost 6; bases outside the gene matches: 13. CDR1 and CDR2 from the germline V gene are GTSNPN and SVGIG (reference sequence).

This clone was counted at least ten times. The chain is built from TRBV28 and TRBJ1-1; D is possibly TRBD1 (6 bases). In germline, CDR1 is MDHEN, CDR2 SYDVKM. V was clipped by 5 bases and J by 5 bases, with 18 bases between them. The CDR3 is 15 amino acids. The CDR3 sequence: CASSARRGVWTEAFF. In nucleotides, the CDR3 is TGTGCCAGCAGTGCTCGCAGGGGAGTGTGGACTGAAGCTTTCTTT.

The J gene is TRBJ2-3, the V gene TRBV29-1, with 8 bases fitting TRBD1. Germline V gene data show CDR1 as SQVTM and CDR2 as ANQGSEA. After removal of 6 bases from V and 1 base from J, the junction contained 3 bases not matched to a gene. There are 13 residues in the CDR3. DNA for the CDR3: TGCAGCGTACTGGGACAGGGCACAGATACGCAGTATTTT. It yields the protein CSVLGQGTDTQYF.

The chain couples TRBV5-1 to TRBJ1-5; D not resolved. Germline CDR1 SGHRS, CDR2 YFSETQ. This CDR3 contains 16 residues. The V end was cut by 4 bases, the J end by 3 bases, with 17 bases between. The DNA of the CDR3 is TGCGCCAGCAGCCCGGGAGATCACGGTGCCAATCAGCCCCAGCATTTT. It is translated as CASSPGDHGANQPQHF. Based on the CDR3 plus reference TRBV5-1 and TRBJ1-5, the full variable domain is KAGVTQTPRYLIKTRGQQVTLSCSPISGHRSVSWYQQTPGQGLQFLFEYFSETQRNKGNFPGRFSGRQFSNSRSEMNVSTLELGDSALYLCASSPGDHGANQPQHFGDGTRLSIL.

V usage is TRBV6-5 and J usage is TRBJ2-5, with 9 nucleotides matching TRBD1. The end of the DNA is better explained by TRBJ2-7, so the J call may be wrong. The CDR3 has 15 residues. Germline V lookup: CDR1 MNHEY, CDR2 SVGAGI. The CDR3 coding sequence is TGTGCCAGCAGTTACCGCCTACAGGGGGCCCACGAGCAGTACTTC. Its protein product is CASSYRLQGAHEQYF.

The chain is built from TRBV6-1 and TRBJ1-4; 8 nucleotides agree with TRBD1. Germline CDR1 MNHNS, CDR2 SASEGT. CDR3 length: 19 amino acids. V lost 0 bases to trimming and J lost 4 bases; unmatched junction nucleotides: 13. The CDR3 coding sequence is TGTGCCAGCAGTGAAGCGCCCCTCAGACAGGGGAGACTTAATGAAAAACTGTTTTTT. Amino acids: CASSEAPLRQGRLNEKLFF.

This clone showed up just once. V usage is TRBV7-2 and J usage is TRBJ2-1; D uncertain. With 5 bases removed from V and 6 bases from J, the gap between germline ends came to 8 bases. CDR1 is SGHTA and CDR2 is FQGNSA in the germline V gene. CDR3 size: 12 residues. DNA of the CDR3: TGTGCCAGCAGCATCTTACTCAATGAGCAGTTCTTC. Its protein is CASSILLNEQFF.

The chain uses TRBV28 and TRBJ2-5, with 9 bases that match TRBD2. The junction had 7 bases not matched to a gene; V was cut back by 3 bases and J by 2 bases. This CDR3 spans 16 amino acids. Germline V lookup: CDR1 MDHEN, CDR2 SYDVKM. The CDR3 nucleotides read TGTGCCAGCAGTTTGGTTGGGCGGGGGGGTCAAGAGACCCAGTACTTC. It translates to CASSLVGRGGQETQYF.

The chain carries TRBV19 and TRBJ1-6, with 9 bases aligning to TRBD1. The trim removed 6 bases at V and 9 bases at J, leaving 18 bases unmatched. The length of the CDR3 is 18 residues. CDR1 and CDR2 (germline): LNHDA, SQIVND (reference sequence). The CDR3 region has the DNA TGTGCCAGTAGATTTGGAGGAGCAATGACAGGGGGAATTTCACCCCTCCACTTT. It yields the protein CASRFGGAMTGGISPLHF.

The CDR3 sequence: CASSVDRVMPLHF. CDR3 DNA sequence: TGCGCCAGCAGCGTGGACAGGGTTATGCCCCTCCACTTT. The rearrangement links TRBV5-1 to TRBJ1-6; TRBD1 agrees at 8 bases. The length of the CDR3 is 13 residues. J was trimmed by 13 bases and V by 4 bases; bases with no gene match: 7. In germline, CDR1 is SGHRS, CDR2 YFSETQ.